This T cell receptor beta chain was profiled in a study of blood T cell repertoires in COVID-19. Background on the study: T cells, B-cell-depleted T cells, or PBMCs provided the cDNA or gDNA that served as material.

In the source study's methods: By means of reference gene primer amplification, nucleated cell counts were estimated. The data were produced by immunoSEQ multiplex PCR, yet TCRdb's version contains in-frame clones alone and is incomplete. V, J and clone size were drawn from that table, and D and trimming were deduced from the DNA. The sample holds roughly 77,000 clones, approximately 79% seen once. With V trimmed by 6 bases and J by 2 bases, 6 bases remained unmatched. The CDR3 contains 15 residues. Germline V gene sequence: CDR1 MNHEY, CDR2 SVGAGI. The TCR was taken from a man aged 55 to 70 with active or convalescent COVID-19. The rearrangement joins TRBV6-5 to TRBJ2-5, with 10 bases fitting TRBD1. Sequencing was done on a sample of peripheral blood. The CDR3 coding sequence is TGTGCCAGCAGCTCTGACAGGGGGCCGCAAGAGACCCAGTACTTC. Its protein is CASSSDRGPQETQYF.